Listed below are T cell receptor beta chains from one sample, sequenced in a study of blood T cell repertoires in COVID-19. Profiled with immunoSEQ multiplex PCR; TCRdb holds only in-frame clones, not every one. The sample comprises 250,000 to 300,000 clones, 88% of which are singletons, and 10% rests with the top ten. Source material: peripheral blood. Source of these receptors: a woman in her seventies with COVID-19, enrolled during active disease. CDR3s include the opening cysteine and the closing phenylalanine or tryptophan. D genes are given only for firm matches. For some rows the clone size is stated as once, few or many, or as a class when expanded; others skip it.

d_call: NA; clone_size: NA; v_call: TRBV5-1; j_call: TRBJ1-1; cdr3_aa: CASSFGGVTEAFF; cdr3_nt: TGCGCCAGCAGCTTTGGAGGGGTGACTGAAGCTTTCTTT
d_call: NA; clone_size: NA; v_call: TRBV4-1; j_call: TRBJ2-5; cdr3_aa: CASSQHVRQETQYF; cdr3_nt: TGCGCCAGCAGCCAGCATGTGCGGCAAGAGACCCAGTACTTC
d_call: NA; clone_size: once; v_call: TRBV21-1; j_call: TRBJ2-3; cdr3_aa: CASSKVQTDTQYF; cdr3_nt: TGTGCCAGCAGCAAAGTTCAGACAGATACGCAGTATTTT
d_call: TRBD1; clone_size: NA; v_call: TRBV7-2; j_call: TRBJ1-1; cdr3_aa: CASSSRTGAATEAFF; cdr3_nt: TGTGCCAGCAGCTCTAGGACAGGGGCGGCCACTGAAGCTTTCTTT
d_call: NA; clone_size: NA; v_call: TRBV28; j_call: TRBJ1-6; cdr3_aa: CASTEAGDRVNSPLHF; cdr3_nt: TGTGCCAGCACGGAGGCAGGGGATCGGGTTAATTCACCCCTCCACTTT
d_call: TRBD2; clone_size: NA; v_call: TRBV19; j_call: TRBJ2-3; cdr3_aa: CASSIAAGGITDTQYF; cdr3_nt: TGTGCCAGTAGTATAGCAGCGGGAGGCATCACAGATACGCAGTATTTT
d_call: TRBD1; clone_size: NA; v_call: TRBV19; j_call: TRBJ1-4; cdr3_aa: CASSISPTGNEKLFF; cdr3_nt: TGTGCCAGTAGTATTTCTCCGACAGGGAATGAAAAACTGTTTTTT
d_call: NA; clone_size: NA; v_call: TRBV7-6; j_call: TRBJ1-1; cdr3_aa: CASSSTLNTEAFF; cdr3_nt: TGTGCCAGCAGCTCTACGTTGAACACTGAAGCTTTCTTT
d_call: NA; clone_size: few; v_call: TRBV15; j_call: TRBJ2-2; cdr3_aa: CATSREWVGHGELFF; cdr3_nt: TGTGCCACCAGCAGAGAGTGGGTGGGACACGGGGAGCTGTTTTTT
d_call: NA; clone_size: NA; v_call: TRBV3-1/TRBV3-2; j_call: TRBJ1-4; cdr3_aa: CASSPAATRGAEKLFF; cdr3_nt: TGTGCCAGCAGCCCGGCGGCAACCCGGGGGGCTGAAAAACTGTTTTTT
d_call: NA; clone_size: NA; v_call: TRBV11-3; j_call: TRBJ2-4; cdr3_aa: CASSPGPSKNIQYF; cdr3_nt: TGTGCCAGCAGTCCTGGGCCATCAAAAAACATTCAGTACTTC
d_call: TRBD1; clone_size: NA; v_call: TRBV5-1; j_call: TRBJ2-2; cdr3_aa: CASSSIGQGGGTNTGELFF; cdr3_nt: TGCGCCAGCAGCTCTATAGGACAGGGCGGCGGGACAAACACCGGGGAGCTGTTTTTT
d_call: NA; clone_size: once; v_call: TRBV2; j_call: TRBJ2-1; cdr3_aa: CASNRDTRNEQFF; cdr3_nt: TGTGCCAGCAACCGGGACACCCGCAATGAGCAGTTCTTC
d_call: NA; clone_size: NA; v_call: TRBV21-1; j_call: TRBJ2-1; cdr3_aa: CASSKSIAGSYNEQFF; cdr3_nt: TGTGCCAGCAGCAAGTCAATAGCGGGGAGCTACAATGAGCAGTTCTTC
d_call: NA; clone_size: NA; v_call: TRBV3-1/TRBV3-2; j_call: TRBJ2-1; cdr3_aa: CASSQERLGQIHNEQFF; cdr3_nt: TGTGCCAGCAGCCAAGAACGCTTGGGACAAATACACAATGAGCAGTTCTTC
d_call: NA; clone_size: NA; v_call: TRBV3-1/TRBV3-2; j_call: TRBJ1-2; cdr3_aa: CASSQASYGYTF; cdr3_nt: TGTGCCAGCAGCCAAGCCTCCTATGGCTACACCTTC
d_call: TRBD1; clone_size: NA; v_call: TRBV14; j_call: TRBJ1-1; cdr3_aa: CASSQRGGFTEAFF; cdr3_nt: TGTGCCAGCAGCCAAAGAGGGGGCTTCACTGAAGCTTTCTTT
d_call: TRBD2; clone_size: NA; v_call: TRBV5-1; j_call: TRBJ2-3; cdr3_aa: CASSLGTSADTQYF; cdr3_nt: TGCGCCAGCAGTTTGGGGACTAGCGCAGATACGCAGTATTTT
d_call: TRBD1; clone_size: NA; v_call: TRBV5-6; j_call: TRBJ1-5; cdr3_aa: CASSSLKQGKGNQPQHF; cdr3_nt: TGTGCCAGCAGCTCCCTTAAACAGGGGAAGGGCAATCAGCCCCAGCATTTT
d_call: TRBD1; clone_size: few; v_call: TRBV7-3; j_call: TRBJ2-5; cdr3_aa: CASSLLRGRLETQYF; cdr3_nt: TGTGCCAGCAGCTTATTGAGGGGGCGTCTCGAGACCCAGTACTTC
d_call: NA; clone_size: NA; v_call: TRBV7-2; j_call: TRBJ2-2; cdr3_aa: CASSLDGAETGELFF; cdr3_nt: TGTGCCAGCAGCTTGGATGGGGCCGAGACCGGGGAGCTGTTTTTT
d_call: TRBD1; clone_size: NA; v_call: TRBV3-1/TRBV3-2; j_call: TRBJ1-4; cdr3_aa: CASSRSGTGGEKLFF; cdr3_nt: TGTGCCAGCAGCCGTTCGGGGACAGGGGGAGAAAAACTGTTTTTT
d_call: NA; clone_size: NA; v_call: TRBV3-1/TRBV3-2; j_call: TRBJ1-2; cdr3_aa: CASSPPRGGYGYTF; cdr3_nt: TGTGCCAGCAGCCCCCCTAGGGGTGGCTATGGCTACACCTTC
d_call: NA; clone_size: NA; v_call: TRBV2; j_call: TRBJ2-6; cdr3_aa: CASNIRGSILSGANVLTF; cdr3_nt: TGTGCCAGCAATATAAGGGGATCCATTCTCTCTGGGGCCAACGTCCTGACTTTC
d_call: NA; clone_size: NA; v_call: TRBV10-3; j_call: TRBJ1-6; cdr3_aa: CAIRGVQGNNSPLHF; cdr3_nt: TGTGCCATCAGGGGGGTCCAGGGGAATAATTCACCCCTCCACTTT
d_call: NA; clone_size: NA; v_call: TRBV28; j_call: TRBJ1-5; cdr3_aa: CASRSGLSSNQPQHF; cdr3_nt: TGTGCCAGCAGATCCGGACTGAGTAGCAATCAGCCCCAGCATTTT
d_call: NA; clone_size: NA; v_call: TRBV6-2/TRBV6-3; j_call: TRBJ1-1; cdr3_aa: CASSYGQGRTEAFF; cdr3_nt: TGTGCCAGCAGTTACGGGCAGGGAAGGACTGAAGCTTTCTTT
d_call: NA; clone_size: NA; v_call: TRBV7-2; j_call: TRBJ2-5; cdr3_aa: CASSLVGIRGRETQYF; cdr3_nt: TGTGCCAGCAGCTTAGTAGGAATCAGGGGTAGAGAGACCCAGTACTTC
d_call: TRBD1; clone_size: NA; v_call: TRBV28; j_call: TRBJ1-6; cdr3_aa: CASESTGTANSPLHF; cdr3_nt: TGTGCCAGCGAGAGTACCGGGACAGCAAATTCACCCCTCCACTTT
d_call: NA; clone_size: NA; v_call: TRBV11-2; j_call: TRBJ2-5; cdr3_aa: CASSSRTGIGTQYF; cdr3_nt: TGTGCCAGCAGCTCCCGCACAGGGATCGGGACCCAGTACTTC
d_call: NA; clone_size: NA; v_call: TRBV2; j_call: TRBJ1-2; cdr3_aa: CASSEGPGYGYTF; cdr3_nt: TGTGCCAGCAGTGAAGGTCCGGGCTATGGCTACACCTTC
d_call: NA; clone_size: once; v_call: TRBV7-9; j_call: TRBJ2-5; cdr3_aa: CASSPRRGQETQYF; cdr3_nt: TGTGCCAGCAGCCCTAGAAGGGGCCAAGAGACCCAGTACTTC
d_call: NA; clone_size: NA; v_call: TRBV5-5; j_call: TRBJ2-5; cdr3_aa: CASSLAGGVETQYF; cdr3_nt: TGTGCCAGCAGCTTGGCCGGCGGGGTAGAGACCCAGTACTTC
d_call: TRBD2; clone_size: NA; v_call: TRBV2; j_call: TRBJ2-1; cdr3_aa: CASSEAGGEQFF; cdr3_nt: TGTGCCAGCAGTGAGGCGGGGGGGGAGCAGTTCTTC
d_call: NA; clone_size: NA; v_call: TRBV28; j_call: TRBJ1-2; cdr3_aa: CASSTPDRFNYGYTF; cdr3_nt: TGTGCCAGCAGTACGCCGGACAGATTCAACTATGGCTACACCTTC
d_call: TRBD2; clone_size: once; v_call: TRBV5-4; j_call: TRBJ2-1; cdr3_aa: CASSLSLAVYNEQFF; cdr3_nt: TGTGCCAGCAGCTTGTCCCTAGCGGTCTACAATGAGCAGTTCTTC
d_call: NA; clone_size: NA; v_call: TRBV6-2/TRBV6-3; j_call: TRBJ2-7; cdr3_aa: CASSLWTTYEQYF; cdr3_nt: TGTGCCAGCAGTTTGTGGACTACCTACGAGCAGTACTTC
d_call: NA; clone_size: NA; v_call: TRBV9; j_call: TRBJ2-3; cdr3_aa: CASRNGGAPGTDTQYF; cdr3_nt: TGTGCCAGCAGGAATGGTGGGGCCCCCGGCACAGATACGCAGTATTTT
d_call: NA; clone_size: NA; v_call: TRBV18; j_call: TRBJ2-2; cdr3_aa: CASSPGQGLTGELFF; cdr3_nt: TGTGCCAGCTCACCTGGACAGGGACTAACCGGGGAGCTGTTTTTT
d_call: NA; clone_size: NA; v_call: TRBV27; j_call: TRBJ1-2; cdr3_aa: CASSLRRGGNYGYTF; cdr3_nt: TGTGCCAGCAGTCTCCGCCGAGGCGGGAACTATGGCTACACCTTC
d_call: TRBD2; clone_size: NA; v_call: TRBV4-2; j_call: TRBJ2-3; cdr3_aa: CASSPSGRDTQYF; cdr3_nt: TGTGCCAGCAGCCCAAGCGGGAGAGATACGCAGTATTTT
d_call: NA; clone_size: NA; v_call: TRBV24-1; j_call: TRBJ2-7; cdr3_aa: CATSDLHSSEQYF; cdr3_nt: TGTGCCACCAGTGACCTTCACAGCTCCGAGCAGTACTTC